This is a list of T cell receptor beta chains from one sample in a study of blood T cell repertoires in COVID-19. This table comes from immunoSEQ multiplex PCR, and its TCRdb copy is limited to in-frame clones, with some not included. Of a few hundred thousand clones in the sample, just over 90% were seen once. The sequencing sample was made of PBMCs or T cells enriched from blood (not recorded which). Receptor source: a middle-aged woman who had been exposed to COVID-19. CDR3s include the opening cysteine and the closing phenylalanine or tryptophan. Clone size is not always given. Where it is, it says once, few, many or a class for expanded clones.

v_call	j_call	clone_size	cdr3_aa
TRBV3-1/TRBV3-2	TRBJ2-4	.	CASSQASTSGGHHGNIQYF
TRBV5-1	TRBJ2-3	once	CASSSTGVDTQYF
TRBV11-1	TRBJ2-5	.	CASSLAPQGGRETQYF
TRBV24-1	TRBJ2-2	.	CATSESGLAANTGELFF
TRBV28	TRBJ2-7	.	CASTGGIYYEQYF
TRBV5-1	TRBJ2-3	.	CASSASATDTQYF
TRBV29-1	TRBJ1-1	.	CSADRVGTEAFF
TRBV6-5	TRBJ1-2	.	CASSYDRDRVAPAF
TRBV29-1	TRBJ1-2	.	CSVEESELYGYTF
TRBV3-1/TRBV3-2	TRBJ1-1	once	CASRMGGFNAEAFF
TRBV5-1	TRBJ1-2	.	CASSPDRADGYTF
TRBV6-5	TRBJ1-5	.	CASRKDQGYQPQHF
TRBV27	TRBJ1-1	once	CASSPGQGRVTEAFF
TRBV2	TRBJ1-2	.	CASSEGQGRGYTF
TRBV6-6	TRBJ1-4	.	CASSRTGSIPGTNEKLFF
TRBV7-3	TRBJ2-1	.	CASSLGTTDEQFF